This record concerns one T cell receptor beta chain sequence. What it recognizes is unknown. This record belongs to a study of cytomegalovirus exposure and HLA in healthy donors. Study-wide points: There were some public TCRs occurring in many donors, but most TCR sequences were rare. The likely origin of a cluster of highly shared sequence variants was a sequencing artifact. The study listed 150 to 200 cytomegalovirus-associated TCR beta chains. The later analysis indicated that the majority of CMV-associated TCR beta chains appeared HLA-restricted.

The CDR3 is 16 residues long. The ends lost 5 bases at V and 6 bases at J; junction bases unmatched: 11. In germline, CDR1 is SGHAT, CDR2 FQNNGV. It was with 60 Vbeta and 13 Jbeta primers that the PCR ran. Clones were read by immunoSEQ multiplex PCR, and TCRdb kept only the in-frame ones, dropping some. The sample yields fewer than 200,000 clones, 60% to 80% seen once. The TCR comes from a man aged 25 to 40 in good health and CMV-seropositive. Sequenced: PBMCs. This rearrangement joins TRBV11-2 to TRBJ2-3; 10 bases line up with TRBD1. This CDR3 reads CASSEPGTGALDTQYF. The CDR3 nucleotides read TGTGCCAGCAGCGAACCCGGGACAGGGGCCCTGGATACGCAGTATTTT.